The source of this T cell receptor (beta chain) is a study of T cells in Graves' hyperthyroidism and ophthalmopathy. The trim removed 9 bases at V and 3 bases at J, leaving 8 bases unmatched. The germline CDR1 and CDR2 sequences are LNHNV and YYDKDF (reference sequence). The CDR3 has 14 residues. Amplification of TCR beta CDR3 regions was performed using RNA transcripts as template. In the first-round RT-PCR of the TCR CDR3, the HTBI primer set was used. Each CDR3 protein is one row after TCRdb ran MiXCR on the multiplex PCR reads. The data show about 690,000 distinct CDR3 sequences, with 15% to 20% seen just once and around 16% held by the top ten. This clonotype came up a few times.

This receptor was identified in a man aged 50 to 60 with Graves' hyperthyroidism. The source material was blood. V is TRBV15 and J is TRBJ2-1; 7 positions agree with TRBD1. The CDR3 DNA reads TGTGCCACGGCACGACAGGGTCTCTACAATGAGCAGTTCTTC. Protein product: CATARQGLYNEQFF.